This paragraph reports one T cell receptor beta chain. This entry comes from a study of blood T cell repertoires in COVID-19. The overall study: Whether acute or convalescent, the COVID-19 samples came from the United States, Italy and Spain. In each case, the material was cDNA or gDNA derived from T cells, B-cell-depleted T cells, or PBMCs.

Authors' analysis steps: Researchers report that nucleated cell counts were estimated from reference gene primer amplification. Assay: immunoSEQ multiplex PCR; the TCRdb copy retains only in-frame clones and omits some. Clonal size and the V and J genes are those of that table, whereas D and trimming came from the DNA. This sample has 28,000 or so clones, with 92% found just once. CDR1 SEHNR and CDR2 FQNEAQ come from the germline V gene (reference sequence). The CDR3 covers 16 residues. Trimming took 0 bases from V and 5 from J; bases not matched to a gene: 5. Sequenced material: peripheral blood. V and J are TRBV7-9 and TRBJ2-5, with 11 bases aligning to TRBD2. This TCR came from a human donor in a cohort sampled during active COVID-19. The CDR3 nucleotides are TGTGCCAGCAGCTTAGCCCCTAGCGGGGGGTTTGAGACCCAGTACTTC. It translates to CASSLAPSGGFETQYF.